This T cell receptor (beta chain) emerged from a study of T-cell memory formation after mild COVID-19. This clonotype was counted between two and nine times. V shed 6 bases and J shed 0 bases, with 9 bases lying between them. This CDR3 has 14 amino acids. The germline CDR1 and CDR2 sequences are MNHNS and SASEGT. TCRdb processed the 5' RACE reads anew with MiXCR; each CDR3 protein has one entry. Altogether 260,000 or so distinct CDR3 sequences are present, approximately 15% being singletons, with the ten largest covering roughly a fifth. This clonotype was obtained from a man between 18 and 35 years old who had mild COVID-19 (a few samples of this study predate the infection). Cell type and time point are not known. Sequencing was carried out using PBMCs or a T cell subset sorted from them (not recorded which). V is TRBV6-1 and J is TRBJ2-1; D remains ambiguous. CDR3 in amino acids: CASSVQSSYNEQFF. The CDR3 DNA follows: TGTGCCAGCAGCGTACAGAGCTCCTACAATGAGCAGTTCTTC.